Below are 11 T cell receptor beta chains sequenced from a single sample in a study of blood T cell repertoires in COVID-19. Sequencing was performed with immunoSEQ multiplex PCR; in TCRdb, only in-frame clones are kept and a portion is missing. Among around 250,000 clones, about 82% were seen once, and the ten largest hold 9% to 15%. Sequenced input: peripheral blood. These receptors originate from a man aged 80 or over with acute or convalescent COVID-19.

The V call is TRBV19, the J call TRBJ1-1, with D unclear. The germline CDR1 and CDR2 sequences are LNHDA and SQIVND (reference sequence). Trimming shortened V by 6 bases and J by 4 bases, and 6 bases separated the two germline ends. The CDR3 extends over 11 amino acids. CDR3 loop: CASRLSTEAFF. CDR3 bases: TGTGCCAGTAGGTTATCCACTGAAGCTTTCTTT.

The V gene is TRBV19, the J gene TRBJ1-2; 8 bases are a match to TRBD1. CDR1 and CDR2 (germline): LNHDA, SQIVND (reference sequence). After removal of 6 bases from V and 4 bases from J, the junction contained 7 bases not matched to a gene. The CDR3 sequence is 14 residues long. CDR3: CASSESGGGYGYTF. In nucleotides, the CDR3 is TGTGCCAGTAGCGAATCAGGGGGCGGCTATGGCTACACCTTC.

This CDR3 reads CASSLSGQSNQPQHF. The DNA of the CDR3 is TGCGCCAGCAGCTTGTCGGGACAGAGCAATCAGCCCCAGCATTTT. The chain carries TRBV5-1 and TRBJ1-5, with 7 bases identical to TRBD1. This CDR3 is 15 amino acids long. Germline-derived CDR1 and CDR2 are SGHRS and YFSETQ. The trim removed 1 base at V and 1 base at J, leaving 2 bases unmatched.

The gene calls are TRBV6-5 and TRBJ1-2, with 8 bases lining up with TRBD1. The CDR3 has 13 amino acids. V was pared by 6 bases and J by 4 bases, with 4 bases of the junction left unmatched. Germline loops: CDR1 MNHEY, CDR2 SVGAGI. The CDR3 region is CASSSDRGYGYTF. DNA of the CDR3: TGTGCCAGCAGCTCCGACAGGGGCTATGGCTACACCTTC.

Only a few counts were recorded for this clone. The gene calls are TRBV15 and TRBJ1-5; weak D call: TRBD1 (5 bases). V was cut by 0 bases and J by 1 base, with 16 bases left in between. The germline CDR1 and CDR2 sequences are LNHNV and YYDKDF (reference sequence). This CDR3 region has 18 residues. Here the CDR3 DNA reads TGTGCCACCAGCAGAGAATTGACAGACCGCTGGAGCAATCAGCCCCAGCATTTT. Amino acids: CATSRELTDRWSNQPQHF.

This clone has a single count. V is TRBV7-3 and J is TRBJ2-1; 11 bases match TRBD2. This CDR3 region has 16 residues. Trimming took 5 bases from V and 6 from J; bases not matched to a gene: 9. Per the germline V gene, CDR1 is SGHTA and CDR2 is FQGTGA. This CDR3 is CASSLNLLAGGNEQFF. The CDR3 coding sequence is TGTGCCAGCAGCCTGAACCTTCTAGCGGGGGGCAATGAGCAGTTCTTC.

The chain uses TRBV21-1 and TRBJ2-3; the D call in the table, TRBD1, was not verified against the DNA. TRBV21-1 is given as a pseudogene. The CDR3 runs 15 residues. The CDR3 loop is CASGLQVPFTDTQYF. In DNA form, the CDR3 reads TGTGCCAGCGGGCTACAGGTCCCCTTCACAGATACGCAGTATTTT.

The chain has TRBV3-1 (or the pseudogene TRBV3-2) and TRBJ1-2; D perhaps matches TRBD1 (5 bases). The V gene's germline CDR1 is LGHDT and CDR2 YNNKEL (reference sequence). V gave up 4 bases and J gave up 5 bases, with 20 bases separating them. This CDR3 is built from 16 residues. For the CDR3, the DNA is TGTGCCAGCAGCCTTCGCCCCCAGGTTGGGACTTATGGCTACACCTTC. It yields the protein CASSLRPQVGTYGYTF.

The J gene is TRBJ1-4, the V gene TRBV4-1; D is uncertain. CDR3 length: 15 amino acids. Germline V gene data show CDR1 as MGHRA and CDR2 as YSYEKL. The ends were cut back, 0 bases at V and 8 bases at J, with 13 bases in the middle. The DNA of the CDR3 is TGCGCCAGCAGCCAAGATCCTGGGCTCTGGGAAAAACTGTTTTTT. Protein: CASSQDPGLWEKLFF.

The CDR3 bases are TGTGCCAGCAGTATCGACCGAGGGCAGCCCCAGCATTTT. This sequence encodes CASSIDRGQPQHF. This chain connects TRBV7-3 to TRBJ1-5; D uncertain. This CDR3 region has 13 residues. From germline, CDR1 is SGHTA and CDR2 FQGTGA. V dropped 6 bases and J dropped 7 bases, with 13 bases sitting between them.

In nucleotides, the CDR3 is TGTGCCAGCAGTGGGGCATTAGGTACGCAGTATTTT. Residues: CASSGALGTQYF. The rearrangement links TRBV25-1 to TRBJ2-3; D gene ambiguous. With 4 bases removed from V and 8 bases from J, the gap between germline ends came to 10 bases. Germline-derived CDR1 and CDR2 are MGHDK and SYGVNS. The CDR3 consists of 12 residues.